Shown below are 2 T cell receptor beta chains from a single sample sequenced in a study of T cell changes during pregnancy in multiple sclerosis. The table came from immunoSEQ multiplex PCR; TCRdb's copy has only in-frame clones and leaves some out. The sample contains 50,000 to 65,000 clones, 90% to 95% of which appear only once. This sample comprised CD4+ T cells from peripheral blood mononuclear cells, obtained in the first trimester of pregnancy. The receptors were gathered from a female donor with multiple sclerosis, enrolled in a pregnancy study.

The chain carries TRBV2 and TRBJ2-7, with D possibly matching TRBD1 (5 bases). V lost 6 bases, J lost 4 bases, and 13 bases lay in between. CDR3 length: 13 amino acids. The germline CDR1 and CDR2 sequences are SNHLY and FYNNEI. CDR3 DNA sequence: TGTGCCAGCAGGTACAGGATACAGTACGAGCAGTACTTC. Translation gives CASRYRIQYEQYF.

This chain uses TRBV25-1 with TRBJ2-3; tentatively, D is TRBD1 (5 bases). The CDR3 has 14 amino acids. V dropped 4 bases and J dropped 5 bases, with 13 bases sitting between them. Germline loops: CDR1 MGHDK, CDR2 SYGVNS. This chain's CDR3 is CASSGTGGRDTQYF. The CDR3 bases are TGTGCCAGCAGTGGAACAGGTGGAAGAGATACGCAGTATTTT.